This TCR beta chain was identified during a study of blood T cell repertoires in COVID-19. Per the original data handling: Estimated nucleated cell counts came from reference gene primer amplification. Data came from immunoSEQ multiplex PCR; TCRdb stores just in-frame clones and leaves some out. That table supplies the V and J calls and clone size; D and trimming were determined from the DNA. Of under 200,000 clones listed, approximately 84% are singletons. Grouping used clinical history reported by participants in a survey and questionnaire. The V gene's germline CDR1 is SGHRS and CDR2 YFSETQ. The CDR3 covers 13 residues. Trimming removed 4 bases at V and 6 bases at J, with 14 bases between.

The rearrangement joins TRBV5-1 to TRBJ2-7; maybe TRBD2 (5 bases). The sequencing sample was made of PBMCs or T cells enriched from blood (not recorded which). The sequence derives from a woman aged 40 to 50 with acute COVID-19. CDR3 DNA: TGCGCCAGCAGCCTAGAGCAGCGGACCGAGCAGTACTTC. This codes for CASSLEQRTEQYF. The whole variable domain, remainder taken from reference TRBV5-1 and TRBJ2-7, is KAGVTQTPRYLIKTRGQQVTLSCSPISGHRSVSWYQQTPGQGLQFLFEYFSETQRNKGNFPGRFSGRQFSNSRSEMNVSTLELGDSALYLCASSLEQRTEQYFGPGTRLTVT.